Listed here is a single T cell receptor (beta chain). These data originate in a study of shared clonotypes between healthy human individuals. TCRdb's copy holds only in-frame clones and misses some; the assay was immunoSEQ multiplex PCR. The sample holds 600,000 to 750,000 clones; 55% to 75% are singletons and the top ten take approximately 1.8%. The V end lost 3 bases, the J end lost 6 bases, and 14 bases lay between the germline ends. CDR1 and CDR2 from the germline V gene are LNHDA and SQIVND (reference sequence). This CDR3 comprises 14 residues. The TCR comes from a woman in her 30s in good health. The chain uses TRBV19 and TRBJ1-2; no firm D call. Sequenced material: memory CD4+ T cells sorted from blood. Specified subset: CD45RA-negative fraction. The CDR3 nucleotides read TGTGCCAGTAGTATCGTCGCATCCTTGCATGGCTACACCTTC. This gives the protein CASSIVASLHGYTF.